One sample yielded the 21 T cell receptor beta chains listed below, sequenced in a study of blood T cell repertoires in COVID-19. Repertoires were generated with immunoSEQ multiplex PCR, while TCRdb's copy carries only in-frame clones and drops some. Found here are hundreds of thousands of clones, 70% to 90% of them singletons; the top ten hold less than 0.75%. The specimen was peripheral blood. The receptors derive from a middle-aged man with acute or convalescent COVID-19.

The CDR3 loop is CASSLQGLNTEAFF. The CDR3 DNA reads TGTGCCAGCAGCCTACAGGGCCTCAACACTGAAGCTTTCTTT. The gene calls are TRBV2 and TRBJ1-1; a possible D gene is TRBD1 (6 bases). Looked up from germline, CDR1 is SNHLY and CDR2 is FYNNEI. The CDR3 consists of 14 residues. Trimming shortened V by 6 bases and J by 2 bases, and 13 bases separated the two germline ends.

The chain carries TRBV19 and TRBJ2-7; possibly TRBD2 for D (7 bases). This CDR3 has 13 amino acids. The germline CDR1 and CDR2 sequences are LNHDA and SQIVND (reference sequence). V lost 2 bases and J lost 7, with 12 bases in between. CDR3 loop: CASSIRGAGEQYF. Here the CDR3 DNA reads TGTGCCAGTAGTATACGGGGGGCTGGTGAGCAGTACTTC.

This sequence joins TRBV7-8 and TRBJ1-6; TRBD1 matches at 7 bases. The CDR3 is made up of 15 amino acids. V lost 5 bases to trimming and J lost 9 bases; unmatched junction nucleotides: 10. From germline, CDR1 is SGHVS and CDR2 FQNEAQ. This CDR3 reads CASSPRQGFGSPLHF. The DNA for the CDR3 is TGTGCCAGCAGCCCCAGACAGGGATTCGGTTCACCCCTCCACTTT. Using reference TRBV7-8 and TRBJ1-6 for the parts outside the CDR3, the full variable domain is GAGVSQSPRYKVAKRGQDVALRCDPISGHVSLFWYQQALGQGPEFLTYFQNEAQLDKSGLPSDRFFAERPEGSVSTLKIQRTQQEDSAVYLCASSPRQGFGSPLHFGNGTRLTVT.

The gene calls are TRBV7-9 and TRBJ1-6; D is possibly TRBD1 (5 bases). In germline, CDR1 is SEHNR, CDR2 FQNEAQ (reference sequence). This CDR3 contains 14 residues. Trimming removed 2 bases from V and 7 bases from J, with 9 bases in between. This CDR3 is CASSLPGGNSPLHF. CDR3 bases: TGTGCCAGCAGCTTACCCGGGGGGAATTCACCCCTCCACTTT.

The rearrangement uses TRBV10-3 and TRBJ2-7, with 7 bases identical to TRBD1. The V and J ends lost 2 bases and 2 bases, in that order; junction bases with no gene match: 6. This CDR3 has 15 residues. Per the germline V gene, CDR1 is ENHRY and CDR2 is SYGVKD. CDR3 sequence: CAISEPTQGAYEQYF. DNA of the CDR3: TGTGCCATCAGTGAGCCAACGCAGGGGGCCTACGAGCAGTACTTC.

This sequence joins TRBV19 and TRBJ1-5; TRBD1 is a possible D gene (5 bases). The V gene lost 3 bases and the J gene lost 6 bases, with 18 bases spanning the gap. Germline V lookup: CDR1 LNHDA, CDR2 SQIVND (reference sequence). The CDR3 covers 16 residues. The chain's CDR3 is CASSMERFGHFQPQHF. The CDR3 DNA is TGTGCCAGTAGTATGGAAAGGTTTGGACATTTTCAGCCCCAGCATTTT.

The chain joins TRBV19 to TRBJ1-5, with 7 bases lining up with TRBD1. With V trimmed by 3 bases and J by 4 bases, 6 bases remained unmatched. The germline V gene encodes CDR1 LNHDA and CDR2 SQIVND (reference sequence). This CDR3 has 15 residues. The CDR3 reads CASSISGTENQPQHF. CDR3 DNA: TGTGCCAGTAGTATTTCTGGGACAGAGAATCAGCCCCAGCATTTT.

This chain links TRBV25-1 with TRBJ2-2, with a weak D call TRBD1 (6 bases). CDR1 MGHDK and CDR2 SYGVNS come from the germline V gene. This CDR3 spans 15 amino acids. With 6 bases removed from V and 4 bases from J, the gap between germline ends came to 15 bases. The CDR3 sequence: CASRDLQGSTGELFF. The CDR3 region has the DNA TGTGCCAGCAGGGATTTACAGGGATCCACCGGGGAGCTGTTTTTT. The full variable domain, rest sourced from reference TRBV25-1 and TRBJ2-2, is EADIYQTPRYLVIGTGKKITLECSQTMGHDKMYWYQQDPGMELHLIHYSYGVNSTEKGDLSSESTVSRIRTEHFPLTLESARPSHTSQYLCASRDLQGSTGELFFGEGSRLTVL.

The chain has TRBV27 and TRBJ2-7; 11 bases map to TRBD2. This CDR3 contains 14 residues. Germline V gene sequence: CDR1 MNHEY, CDR2 SMNVEV (reference sequence). Unmatched junction bases numbered 7, after V lost 6 bases and J lost 6 bases. The CDR3 reads CASSLLAGVVEQYF. CDR3 nucleotides: TGTGCCAGCAGCCTACTAGCGGGAGTGGTCGAGCAGTACTTC.

This clone was recorded only once. The chain combines TRBV4-1 with TRBJ2-4; 9 positions agree with TRBD2. Germline CDR1 reads MGHRA; CDR2 reads YSYEKL. The ends lost 0 bases at V and 8 bases at J; junction bases unmatched: 8. CDR3 length: 16 residues. This CDR3 is CASSQDPAGGWDIQYF. In DNA form, the CDR3 reads TGCGCCAGCAGCCAAGATCCCGCGGGAGGGTGGGACATTCAGTACTTC.

V gene TRBV5-1 combines with J gene TRBJ2-7; 8 bases are a match to TRBD1. This CDR3 has 14 amino acids. The germline V gene encodes CDR1 SGHRS and CDR2 YFSETQ. Trimming took 4 bases from V and 4 from J; bases not matched to a gene: 7. The CDR3 nucleotides read TGCGCCAGCAGCCGACAGGGGATGATGTACGAGCAGTACTTC. Translation: CASSRQGMMYEQYF. The full variable domain, completed using reference TRBV5-1 and TRBJ2-7, is KAGVTQTPRYLIKTRGQQVTLSCSPISGHRSVSWYQQTPGQGLQFLFEYFSETQRNKGNFPGRFSGRQFSNSRSEMNVSTLELGDSALYLCASSRQGMMYEQYFGPGTRLTVT.

The chain has TRBV10-1 and TRBJ2-3, with 8 nucleotides matching TRBD2. This CDR3 has 14 amino acids. CDR1 WNHNN and CDR2 SYGVQD come from the germline V gene (reference sequence). Unmatched junction bases numbered 9, after V lost 11 bases and J lost 2 bases. The CDR3 region has the DNA TGCGCCGTTAGCGGGGCAGCTCTCACAGATACGCAGTATTTT. The encoded protein is CAVSGAALTDTQYF.

The CDR3 sequence: CASSLGQRGHGYTF. The DNA of the CDR3 is TGTGCCAGCAGCTTAGGGCAGAGGGGGCATGGCTACACCTTC. The V gene is TRBV7-9, the J gene TRBJ1-2; TRBD1 matches at 7 bases. The CDR3 runs to 14 residues. Germline lookup yields CDR1 SEHNR and CDR2 FQNEAQ (reference sequence). V dropped 1 base and J dropped 6; count of bases not matched to a gene: 5.

The chain recombines TRBV6-1 with TRBJ1-1, with D possibly being TRBD1 (6 bases). CDR1 is MNHNS, CDR2 SASEGT, per germline. The V end lost 0 bases, the J end lost 10 bases, and 15 bases lay between the germline ends. This CDR3 is 14 amino acids long. The CDR3 DNA reads TGTGCCAGCAGTGAAGCGCTTCAGGGGCTGGTAGCTTTCTTT. This codes for CASSEALQGLVAFF.

The CDR3 sequence: CASSLKLATYNEQFF. CDR3 nucleotide sequence: TGTGCCAGCAGTTTAAAACTAGCGACCTACAATGAGCAGTTCTTC. The chain links TRBV27 to TRBJ2-1; 7 nucleotides line up with TRBD2. The CDR3 is 15 amino acids. The germline V gene encodes CDR1 MNHEY and CDR2 SMNVEV (reference sequence). Unmatched junction bases numbered 3, after V lost 2 bases and J lost 2 bases.

The V gene is TRBV18, the J gene TRBJ1-2, with D perhaps matching TRBD1 (6 bases). CDR3 length: 14 residues. CDR1 and CDR2 (germline): KGHSH, LQKENI. V was shortened by 3 bases and J by 3 bases, with 11 bases between the two germline ends. CDR3 in amino acids: CASSPGQLYYGYTF. The CDR3, as DNA: TGTGCCAGCTCACCTGGACAGCTATACTATGGCTACACCTTC.

This clone is a singleton in its sample. The chain links TRBV6-6 to TRBJ2-2; maybe TRBD1 (5 bases). V was clipped by 6 bases and J by 0 bases, with 11 bases between them. Germline-derived CDR1 and CDR2 are MNHNY and SVGAGI (reference sequence). This CDR3 spans 15 amino acids. The CDR3 reads CASSLGVANTGELFF. CDR3 DNA: TGTGCCAGCAGCCTAGGGGTTGCGAACACCGGGGAGCTGTTTTTT.

V is TRBV2 and J is TRBJ2-7; TRBD1 matches 10 bases. The germline gives CDR1 SNHLY, CDR2 FYNNEI. This CDR3 has 14 amino acids. J lost 6 bases, V lost 4 bases, and 6 bases had no gene match. The CDR3 loop is CASSADRGLGEQYF. CDR3 DNA sequence: TGTGCCAGCAGTGCAGACAGGGGGCTAGGCGAGCAGTACTTC.

The CDR3 DNA reads TGTGCCAGCAGCCGGAGGACTAGCGCTTATCTCTACGAGCAGTACTTC. Encoded protein: CASSRRTSAYLYEQYF. The chain links TRBV7-2 to TRBJ2-7; 9 bases agree with TRBD2. The germline V gene has CDR1 SGHTA and CDR2 FQGNSA. The CDR3 length is 16 residues. The V gene end was trimmed by 5 bases and the J gene end by 3 bases; junction bases not matched to a gene: 11.

The V gene is TRBV6-2 or TRBV6-3, the J gene TRBJ2-4; the match to TRBD1 covers 8 bases. This CDR3 spans 14 amino acids. V lost 4 bases to trimming and J lost 7 bases; unmatched junction nucleotides: 6. Per germline, CDR1 MNHEY and CDR2 SVGEGT. In DNA, the CDR3 is TGTGCCAGCAGTTTGACAGGGGTTGGGAACATTCAGTACTTC. Translated, it gives CASSLTGVGNIQYF.

The chain joins TRBV5-6 to TRBJ1-3; D not resolved. Germline loops: CDR1 SGHDT, CDR2 YYEEEE. The CDR3 consists of 15 residues. V was shortened by 3 bases and J by 1 base, with 11 bases between the two germline ends. In nucleotides, the CDR3 is TGTGCCAGCAGCTACCAAGGGAGGTCTGGAAACACCATATATTTT. Protein product: CASSYQGRSGNTIYF.